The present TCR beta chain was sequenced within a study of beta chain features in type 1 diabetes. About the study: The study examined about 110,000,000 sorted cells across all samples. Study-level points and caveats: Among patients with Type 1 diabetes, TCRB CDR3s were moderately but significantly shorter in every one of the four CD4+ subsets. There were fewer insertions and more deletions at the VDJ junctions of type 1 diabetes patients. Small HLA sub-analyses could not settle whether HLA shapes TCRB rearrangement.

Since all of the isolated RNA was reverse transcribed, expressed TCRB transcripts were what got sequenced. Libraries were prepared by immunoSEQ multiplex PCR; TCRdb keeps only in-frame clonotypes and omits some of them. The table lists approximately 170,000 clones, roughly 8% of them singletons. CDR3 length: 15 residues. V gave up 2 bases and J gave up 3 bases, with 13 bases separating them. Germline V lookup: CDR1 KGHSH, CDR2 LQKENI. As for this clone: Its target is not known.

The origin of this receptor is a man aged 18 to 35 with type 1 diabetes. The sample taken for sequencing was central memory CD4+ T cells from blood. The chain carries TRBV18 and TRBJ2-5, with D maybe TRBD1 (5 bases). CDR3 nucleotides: TGTGCCAGCTCACCAAACAGTGGGGCGGAAGAGACCCAGTACTTC. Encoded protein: CASSPNSGAEETQYF. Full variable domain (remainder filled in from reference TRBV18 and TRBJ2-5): NAGVMQNPRHLVRRRGQEARLRCSPMKGHSHVYWYRQLPEEGLKFMVYLQKENIIDESGMPKERFSAEFPKEGPSILRIQQVVRGDSAAYFCASSPNSGAEETQYFGPGTRLLVL.